Listed below are T cell receptor beta chains from one sample, sequenced in a study of cytomegalovirus exposure and HLA in healthy donors. Sequencing was performed with immunoSEQ multiplex PCR; in TCRdb, only in-frame clones are kept and a portion is missing. Among 250,000 or so clones listed, about 80% were seen once. Sequenced sample: PBMCs. The receptors were sampled from a woman aged 55-75 years in good health and CMV-seropositive. Each CDR3 is given with its conserved first and last residue. D genes are given only for firm matches. Not all rows give a size; the values are once, few, many and, for expanded clones, a class.

clone size	J gene	D gene	V gene	CDR3 DNA	CDR3 protein
-	TRBJ1-3	-	TRBV19	TGTGCCAGTACCGAGTCAGGGCACTCTGGAAACACCATATATTTT	CASTESGHSGNTIYF
-	TRBJ2-4	TRBD1	TRBV19	TGTGCCAGTAGGACCACAGGGGGCAATAGCATTCAGTACTTC	CASRTTGGNSIQYF
-	TRBJ2-7	-	TRBV6-1	TGTGCCAGCAGTCAGACGACAGTCGCCTACGAGCAGTACTTC	CASSQTTVAYEQYF
once	TRBJ1-2	-	TRBV5-1	TGCGCCAGCAGCCCGCGCAGGGACTATGGCTACACCTTC	CASSPRRDYGYTF
few	TRBJ2-1	-	TRBV15	TGTGCCACCAGCTCTAATTCAAATGAGCAGTTCTTC	CATSSNSNEQFF
-	TRBJ2-7	TRBD2	TRBV6-6	TGTGCCAGCAGAGAGGGACTAGCGGGACCTGGGCAGTACTTC	CASREGLAGPGQYF
-	TRBJ1-2	TRBD1	TRBV5-8	TGTGCCAGCAGTCCCGCGGGACAGGCCGGCGTATATGGCTACACCTTC	CASSPAGQAGVYGYTF
-	TRBJ2-7	-	TRBV23-1	TGCGCCAGCAGTCAACTATTCCCCTACGAGCAGTACTTC	CASSQLFPYEQYF
-	TRBJ1-2	TRBD1	TRBV9	TGTGCCAGCAGCGTAGAAGAGGGGGCGGCCTATGGCTACACCTTC	CASSVEEGAAYGYTF
-	TRBJ1-1	TRBD1	TRBV5-1	TGCGCCAGCACGAACAGGGGGCTGGACACTGAAGCTTTCTTT	CASTNRGLDTEAFF
-	TRBJ1-5	-	TRBV27	TGTGCCAGCAGTCCAAACAGGGTGCAGCCCCAGCATTTT	CASSPNRVQPQHF
few	TRBJ1-2	-	TRBV7-9	TGTGCCAGCAGCCAAACGGAGGGTTTCTATGGCTACACCTTC	CASSQTEGFYGYTF
-	TRBJ2-7	TRBD1	TRBV29-1	TGCAGCGCAAGACAGGGGTACAACGAGCAGTACTTC	CSARQGYNEQYF
-	TRBJ1-1	-	TRBV27	TGTGCCAGCAGTTTCAACGGGGAAGGAAAAGCTTTCTTT	CASSFNGEGKAFF
-	TRBJ2-1	-	TRBV7-3	TGTGCCAGCAGCCAACTAGCTTCGGGTTACAATGAGCAGTTCTTC	CASSQLASGYNEQFF
-	TRBJ2-1	-	TRBV2	TGTGCCAGCAGTGAAAGGGGCCTCCTGACCTACAATGAGCAGTTCTTC	CASSERGLLTYNEQFF
once	TRBJ2-7	TRBD2	TRBV28	TGTGCCAGCAGTCTGGGGCTAGCGGCCTACGAGCAGTACTTC	CASSLGLAAYEQYF
-	TRBJ1-2	-	TRBV9	TGTGCCAGCAGCGTAGCTACGATACCCGACTATGGCTACACCTTC	CASSVATIPDYGYTF
-	TRBJ1-1	-	TRBV7-9	TGTTCCAGCAGCTTCCAAGAGCAGGGGGCTTTCTTT	CSSSFQEQGAFF